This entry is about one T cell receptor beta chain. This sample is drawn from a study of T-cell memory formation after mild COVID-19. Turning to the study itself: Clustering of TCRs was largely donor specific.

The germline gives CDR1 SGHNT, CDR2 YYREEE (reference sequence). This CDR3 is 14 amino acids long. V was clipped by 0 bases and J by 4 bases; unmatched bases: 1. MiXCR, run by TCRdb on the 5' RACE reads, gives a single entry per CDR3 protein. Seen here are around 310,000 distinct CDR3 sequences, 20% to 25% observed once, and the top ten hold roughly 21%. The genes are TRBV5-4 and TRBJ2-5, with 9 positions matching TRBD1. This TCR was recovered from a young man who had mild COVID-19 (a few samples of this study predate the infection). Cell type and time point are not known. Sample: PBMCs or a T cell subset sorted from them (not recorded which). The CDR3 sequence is CASSLDRGPETQYF. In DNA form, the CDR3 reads TGTGCCAGCAGCTTGGACAGGGGGCCAGAGACCCAGTACTTC.